This is a list of T cell receptor beta chains from one sample in a study of T cell changes during pregnancy in multiple sclerosis. Using immunoSEQ multiplex PCR, the repertoire was profiled, and TCRdb retains in-frame clones only, with some absent. The sample has tens of thousands of clones; less than 95% are singletons. Material: peripheral blood, obtained in the third trimester of pregnancy. Receptor source: a female donor with multiple sclerosis, enrolled in a pregnancy study. CDR3s include the opening cysteine and the closing phenylalanine or tryptophan. A D gene is named only where the DNA matches it firmly. Rows may omit the clone size; those that give it use once, few, many or a size class.

TRBJ1-5,TRBD1,TRBV19,.,CASSTHQLQGQQPQHF,TGTGCCAGTAGTACCCACCAATTACAGGGGCAACAGCCCCAGCATTTT
TRBJ2-7,TRBD1,TRBV5-4,.,CASSLDRGYYEQYF,TGTGCCAGCAGCCTCGACAGGGGCTACTACGAGCAGTACTTC
TRBJ2-1,TRBD2,TRBV7-3,.,CASSLTPAAGGGEQFF,TGTGCCAGCAGCTTAACCCCTGCAGCGGGGGGAGGAGAGCAGTTCTTC
TRBJ2-3,TRBD2,TRBV2,.,CASVRTSISTDTQYF,TGTGCCAGCGTGAGGACTAGCATCTCCACAGATACGCAGTATTTT
TRBJ2-1,TRBD2,TRBV19,.,CASSRTSGSLDEQFF,TGTGCCAGTAGTAGGACTAGCGGGAGTCTGGATGAGCAGTTCTTC
TRBJ1-2,.,TRBV10-3,.,CAISESNIGLSGKGYTF,TGTGCCATCAGTGAATCTAATATCGGACTTTCGGGGAAGGGCTACACCTTC
TRBJ2-1,TRBD2,TRBV6-6,.,CASSQKTSGRYNEQFF,TGTGCCAGCAGTCAGAAAACTAGCGGACGATACAATGAGCAGTTCTTC
TRBJ1-1,TRBD1,TRBV27,.,CASSSPPGTGGTSTEAFF,TGTGCCAGCAGTTCCCCTCCCGGGACAGGGGGTACGAGCACTGAAGCTTTCTTT
TRBJ2-7,TRBD2,TRBV10-1,.,CASSASGIGEQYF,TGCGCCAGCAGTGCAAGCGGGATAGGGGAGCAGTACTTC
TRBJ1-2,TRBD1,TRBV5-8,.,CASSPQGAYGYTF,TGTGCCAGCAGCCCACAGGGGGCTTATGGCTACACCTTC
TRBJ2-5,.,TRBV18,.,CASSPAGTLKETQYF,TGTGCCAGCTCACCAGCTGGGACTTTAAAAGAGACCCAGTACTTC
TRBJ2-1,.,TRBV5-1,.,CASSLVPVSSYNEQFF,TGCGCCAGCAGCTTGGTCCCGGTTTCCTCCTACAATGAGCAGTTCTTC
TRBJ2-2,.,TRBV23-1,.,CASRDGQKLFF,TGCGCCAGCAGGGACGGACAGAAGCTGTTTTTT
TRBJ2-7,TRBD1,TRBV30,once,CAWSPGTATYEQYF,TGTGCCTGGAGCCCAGGGACAGCCACCTACGAGCAGTACTTC
TRBJ1-3,TRBD1,TRBV2,.,CARQGWGGNTIYF,TGTGCCAGACAGGGGTGGGGTGGAAACACCATATATTTT
TRBJ1-3,.,TRBV27,once,CASSLSKGSVSGNTIYF,TGTGCCAGCAGTTTATCAAAGGGGTCTGTTTCTGGAAACACCATATATTTT
TRBJ2-1,.,TRBV6-5,.,CASSYGQGPYNEQFF,TGTGCCAGCAGTTACGGGCAGGGGCCTTACAATGAGCAGTTCTTC
TRBJ2-3,.,TRBV5-6,.,CASSLTARRNRWDTQYF,TGTGCCAGCAGCTTGACGGCCCGGAGGAATAGATGGGATACGCAGTATTTT
TRBJ1-5,TRBD1,TRBV29-1,.,CSAMGQGDQPQHF,TGCAGCGCCATGGGACAGGGCGATCAGCCCCAGCATTTT
TRBJ2-3,.,TRBV30,.,CAWSPSGTDTQYF,TGTGCCTGGAGTCCCAGCGGCACAGATACGCAGTATTTT
TRBJ2-7,TRBD1,TRBV18,.,CASSPTGDPYEQYF,TGTGCCAGCTCCCCAACAGGGGACCCCTACGAGCAGTACTTC
TRBJ2-5,TRBD2,TRBV2,.,CASRGAGVETQYF,TGTGCCAGCAGGGGAGCGGGAGTGGAGACCCAGTACTTC
TRBJ1-2,.,TRBV9,.,CASSVQASGYTF,TGTGCCAGCAGCGTCCAGGCGTCCGGCTACACCTTC
TRBJ1-5,TRBD1,TRBV7-2,.,CASSSGQGDQPQHF,TGTGCCAGCAGCTCAGGACAGGGGGATCAGCCCCAGCATTTT
TRBJ2-1,.,TRBV29-1,once,CSVGGRPIAYNEQFF,TGCAGCGTTGGGGGCAGGCCGATTGCCTACAATGAGCAGTTCTTC
TRBJ2-1,.,TRBV5-1,once,CASSLDQRAQFF,TGCGCCAGCAGCTTGGATCAGCGGGCGCAGTTCTTC
TRBJ1-2,.,TRBV30,.,CAWTHSTGGYTF,TGTGCCTGGACCCACTCTACCGGTGGCTACACCTTC
TRBJ2-1,TRBD1,TRBV10-3,.,CATDRDPSYNEQFF,TGTGCCACCGACAGGGATCCCTCCTACAATGAGCAGTTCTTC
TRBJ1-1,TRBD1,TRBV4-1,.,CASSQDSTGGRTEAFF,TGCGCCAGCAGCCAAGACTCGACAGGGGGTAGGACTGAAGCTTTCTTT
TRBJ2-5,TRBD1,TRBV12-5,once,CASGSGGQGGQETQYF,TGTGCTAGTGGTTCTGGAGGACAGGGGGGGCAAGAGACCCAGTACTTC
TRBJ2-3,TRBD2,TRBV7-9,.,CASSLVAGGPSDTQYF,TGTGCCAGCAGCTTAGTGGCGGGGGGGCCTTCAGATACGCAGTATTTT
TRBJ1-4,.,TRBV18,.,CASSPPATNEKLFF,TGTGCCAGCTCACCACCCGCAACTAATGAAAAACTGTTTTTT
TRBJ2-7,.,TRBV27,.,CASSLGLSYEQYF,TGTGCCAGCAGTTTAGGACTGAGCTACGAGCAGTACTTC
TRBJ2-1,TRBD2,TRBV6-5,.,CASSYSGEGWQFF,TGTGCCAGCAGTTACTCGGGGGAGGGGTGGCAGTTCTTC
TRBJ2-7,TRBD2,TRBV6-4,.,CASSEAGIGGVQYF,TGTGCCAGCAGTGAAGCGGGAATCGGCGGGGTTCAGTACTTC
TRBJ2-2,TRBD2,TRBV7-8,.,CASTPLKKTSGTGELFF,TGTGCCAGCACCCCCCTAAAGAAGACTAGCGGGACCGGGGAGCTGTTTTTT
TRBJ2-3,.,TRBV19,.,CASSRLVRTDTQYF,TGTGCCAGCAGTCGACTAGTACGCACAGATACGCAGTATTTT
TRBJ2-7,.,TRBV30,.,CAWSLGGPEQYF,TGTGCCTGGAGCCTCGGGGGTCCTGAGCAGTACTTC
TRBJ2-7,.,TRBV19,.,CASSSRGVLLGSPLSYEQYF,TGTGCCAGTAGTTCCAGGGGGGTGTTGCTTGGTTCTCCCCTCTCCTACGAGCAGTACTTC
TRBJ2-7,TRBD1,TRBV5-4,.,CASSGQGYEQYF,TGTGCCAGCAGCGGACAGGGCTACGAGCAGTACTTC
TRBJ2-7,.,TRBV6-1,.,CATEGVGARSGF,TGTGCCACCGAGGGGGTGGGGGCTCGGAGTGGGTTC
TRBJ2-2,TRBD2,TRBV2,.,CASIGSGPNNGGELFF,TGTGCCAGCATAGGTAGCGGGCCAAACAACGGGGGGGAGCTGTTTTTT
TRBJ1-1,.,TRBV6-1,.,CASSVAENTEAFF,TGTGCCAGCAGTGTTGCAGAAAACACTGAAGCTTTCTTT
TRBJ2-1,TRBD2,TRBV4-3,.,CASSQEPSGGANEQFF,TGCGCCAGCAGCCAAGAACCTAGCGGGGGGGCCAATGAGCAGTTCTTC
TRBJ1-1,TRBD1,TRBV30,.,CACVFFDRANTEAFF,TGTGCCTGCGTCTTCTTCGACAGGGCGAACACTGAAGCTTTCTTT
TRBJ2-1,TRBD2,TRBV7-9,.,CASSLRWTSGVEDEQFF,TGTGCCAGCAGCCTCCGTTGGACTAGCGGGGTCGAGGATGAGCAGTTCTTC
TRBJ1-1,TRBD1,TRBV2,.,CASRDKGQGTGLNTEAFF,TGTGCCAGCAGGGACAAGGGACAGGGAACGGGTTTGAACACTGAAGCTTTCTTT
TRBJ2-7,.,TRBV7-2,.,CASSLAGGNEQYF,TGTGCCAGCAGCTTGGCAGGAGGAAACGAGCAGTACTTC
TRBJ2-3,.,TRBV7-3,.,CASSFREGDTQYF,TGTGCCAGCAGCTTCAGGGAAGGGGATACGCAGTATTTT
TRBJ2-7,TRBD1,TRBV2,few,CASSSGTGSYEQYF,TGTGCCAGCAGCTCCGGGACAGGGTCCTACGAGCAGTACTTC
TRBJ2-1,TRBD2,TRBV4-3,once,CASSQVAPGLAGGQQFF,TGCGCCAGCAGCCAAGTGGCCCCGGGACTAGCGGGGGGGCAGCAGTTCTTC